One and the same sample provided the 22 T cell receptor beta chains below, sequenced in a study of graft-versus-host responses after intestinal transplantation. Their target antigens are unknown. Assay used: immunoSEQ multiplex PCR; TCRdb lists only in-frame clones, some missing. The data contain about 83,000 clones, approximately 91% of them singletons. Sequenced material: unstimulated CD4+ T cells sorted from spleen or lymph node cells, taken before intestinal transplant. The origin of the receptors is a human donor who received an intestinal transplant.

DNA for the CDR3: TGTGCCAGCAGCCCCACTGGGGGACAGGGGAACCACGAGCAGTACTTC. This sequence encodes CASSPTGGQGNHEQYF. The genes are TRBV4-2 and TRBJ2-7; 10 bases are a match to TRBD1. The CDR3 covers 16 residues. The junction had 11 bases not matched to a gene; V was cut back by 4 bases and J by 5 bases. Germline V CDR1 and CDR2: LGHNA, YNFKEQ.

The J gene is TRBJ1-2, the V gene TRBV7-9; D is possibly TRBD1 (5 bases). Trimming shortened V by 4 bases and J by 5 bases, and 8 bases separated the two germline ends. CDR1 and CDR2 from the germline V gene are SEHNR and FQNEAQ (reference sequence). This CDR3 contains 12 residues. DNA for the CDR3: TGTGCCAGCAGCTCTCGGACATATGGCTACACCTTC. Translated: CASSSRTYGYTF.

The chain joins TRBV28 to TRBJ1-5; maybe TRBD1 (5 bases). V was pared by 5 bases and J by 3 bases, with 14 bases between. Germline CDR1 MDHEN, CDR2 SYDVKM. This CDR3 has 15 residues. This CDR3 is CASSPSQGNNQPQHF. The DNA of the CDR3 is TGTGCCAGCAGTCCCAGCCAGGGTAACAATCAGCCCCAGCATTTT.

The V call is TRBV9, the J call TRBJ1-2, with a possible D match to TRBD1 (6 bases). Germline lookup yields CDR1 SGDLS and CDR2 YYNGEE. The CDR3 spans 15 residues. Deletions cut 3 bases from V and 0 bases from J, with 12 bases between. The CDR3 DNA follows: TGTGCCAGCAGCGCCCGGACAGTAGCTAACTATGGCTACACCTTC. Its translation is CASSARTVANYGYTF.

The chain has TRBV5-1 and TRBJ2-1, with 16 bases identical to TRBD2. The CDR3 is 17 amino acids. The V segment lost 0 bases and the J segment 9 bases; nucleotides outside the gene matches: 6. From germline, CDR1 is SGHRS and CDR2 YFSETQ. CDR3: CASSLGFGTSGGGEQFF. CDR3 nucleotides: TGCGCCAGCAGCTTGGGATTTGGGACTAGCGGGGGGGGTGAGCAGTTCTTC.

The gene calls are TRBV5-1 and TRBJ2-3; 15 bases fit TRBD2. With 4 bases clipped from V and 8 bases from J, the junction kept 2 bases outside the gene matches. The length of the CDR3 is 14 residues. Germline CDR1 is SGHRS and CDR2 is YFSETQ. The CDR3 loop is CASSGGLAGGTQYF. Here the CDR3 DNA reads TGCGCCAGCAGCGGGGGACTAGCGGGGGGTACGCAGTATTTT.

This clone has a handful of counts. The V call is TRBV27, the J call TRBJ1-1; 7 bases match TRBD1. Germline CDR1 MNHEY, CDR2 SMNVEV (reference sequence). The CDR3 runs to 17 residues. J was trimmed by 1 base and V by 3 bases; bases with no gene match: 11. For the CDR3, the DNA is TGTGCCAGCAGTTTCCGGAGAGGGGGCGCCGGGAACACTGAAGCTTTCTTT. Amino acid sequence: CASSFRRGGAGNTEAFF.

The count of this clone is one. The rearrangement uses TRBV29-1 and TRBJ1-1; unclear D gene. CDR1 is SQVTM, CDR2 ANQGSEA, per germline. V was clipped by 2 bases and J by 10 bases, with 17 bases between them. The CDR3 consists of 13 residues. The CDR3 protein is CSVEPRVSGRAFF. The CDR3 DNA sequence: TGCAGCGTTGAACCCCGGGTCTCTGGTAGAGCTTTCTTT.

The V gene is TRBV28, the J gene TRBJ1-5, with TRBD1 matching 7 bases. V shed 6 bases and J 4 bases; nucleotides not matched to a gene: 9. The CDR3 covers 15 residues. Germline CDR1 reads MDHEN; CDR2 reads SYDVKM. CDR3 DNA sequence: TGTGCCAGCAGCCTTGCATCGGGACAGAATCAGCCCCAGCATTTT. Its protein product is CASSLASGQNQPQHF.

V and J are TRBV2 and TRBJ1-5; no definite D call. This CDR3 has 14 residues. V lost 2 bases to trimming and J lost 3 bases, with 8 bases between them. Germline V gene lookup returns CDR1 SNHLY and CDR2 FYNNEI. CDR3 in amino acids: CASSEMQDNQPQHF. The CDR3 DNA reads TGTGCCAGCAGTGAAATGCAGGACAATCAGCCCCAGCATTTT.

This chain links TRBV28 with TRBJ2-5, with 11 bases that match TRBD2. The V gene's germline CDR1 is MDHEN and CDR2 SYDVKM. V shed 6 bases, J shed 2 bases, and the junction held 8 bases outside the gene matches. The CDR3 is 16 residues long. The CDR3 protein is CASRGTSGGLQETQYF. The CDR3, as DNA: TGTGCCAGCAGGGGTACTAGCGGGGGACTTCAAGAGACCCAGTACTTC. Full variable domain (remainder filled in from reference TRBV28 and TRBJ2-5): DVKVTQSSRYLVKRTGEKVFLECVQDMDHENMFWYRQDPGLGLRLIYFSYDVKMKEKGDIPEGYSVSREKKERFSLILESASTNQTSMYLCASRGTSGGLQETQYFGPGTRLLVL.

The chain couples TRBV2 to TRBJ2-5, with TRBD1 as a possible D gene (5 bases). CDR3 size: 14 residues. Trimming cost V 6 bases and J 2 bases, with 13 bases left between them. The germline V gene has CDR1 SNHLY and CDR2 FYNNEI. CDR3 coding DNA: TGTGCCAGCAGGAAAGACAGAAAGCAAGAGACCCAGTACTTC. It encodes CASRKDRKQETQYF.

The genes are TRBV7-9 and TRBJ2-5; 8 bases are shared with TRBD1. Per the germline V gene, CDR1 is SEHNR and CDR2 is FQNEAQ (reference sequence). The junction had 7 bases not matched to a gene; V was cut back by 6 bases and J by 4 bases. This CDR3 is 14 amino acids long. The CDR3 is CASSSGQGGETQYF. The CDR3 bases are TGTGCCAGCAGTAGCGGACAGGGTGGAGAGACCCAGTACTTC.

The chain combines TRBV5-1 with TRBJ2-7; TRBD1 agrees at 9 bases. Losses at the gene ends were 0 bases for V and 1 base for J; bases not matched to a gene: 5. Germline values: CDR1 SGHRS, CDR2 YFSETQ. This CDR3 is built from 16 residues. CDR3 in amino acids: CASSLGGTGTSYEQYF. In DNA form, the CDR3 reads TGCGCCAGCAGCTTGGGGGGGACAGGGACTTCCTACGAGCAGTACTTC.

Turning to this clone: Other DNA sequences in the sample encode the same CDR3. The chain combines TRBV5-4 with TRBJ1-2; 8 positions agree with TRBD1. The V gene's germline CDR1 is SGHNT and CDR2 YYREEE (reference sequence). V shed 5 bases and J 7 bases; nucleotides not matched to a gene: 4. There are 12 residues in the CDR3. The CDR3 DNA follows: TGTGCCAGCAGGCGAGGACAGGGTGGCTACACCTTC. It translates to CASRRGQGGYTF.

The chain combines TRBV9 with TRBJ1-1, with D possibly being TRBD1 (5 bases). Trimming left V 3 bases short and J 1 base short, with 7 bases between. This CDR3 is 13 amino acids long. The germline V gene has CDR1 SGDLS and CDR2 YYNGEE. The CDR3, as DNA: TGTGCCAGCAGCGCGACAGAGAACACTGAAGCTTTCTTT. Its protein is CASSATENTEAFF.

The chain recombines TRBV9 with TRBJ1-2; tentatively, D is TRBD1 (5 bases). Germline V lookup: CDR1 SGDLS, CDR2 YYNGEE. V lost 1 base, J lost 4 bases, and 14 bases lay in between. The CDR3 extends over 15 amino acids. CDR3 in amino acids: CASSVSPGGTYGYTF. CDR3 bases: TGTGCCAGCAGCGTATCCCCCGGAGGGACCTATGGCTACACCTTC.

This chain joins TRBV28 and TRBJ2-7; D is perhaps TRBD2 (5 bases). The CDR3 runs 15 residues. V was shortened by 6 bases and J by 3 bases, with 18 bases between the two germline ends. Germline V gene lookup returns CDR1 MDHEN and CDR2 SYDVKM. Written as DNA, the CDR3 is TGTGCCAGCAGACTCCGGGAAAACTCGGGCTACGAGCAGTACTTC. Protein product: CASRLRENSGYEQYF.

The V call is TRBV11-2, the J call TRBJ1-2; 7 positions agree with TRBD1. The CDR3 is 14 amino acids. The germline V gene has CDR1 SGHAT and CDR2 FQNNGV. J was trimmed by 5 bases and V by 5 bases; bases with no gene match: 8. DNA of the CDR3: TGTGCCAGCAGCGTTCGGACAGGCCCTTATGGCTACACCTTC. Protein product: CASSVRTGPYGYTF.

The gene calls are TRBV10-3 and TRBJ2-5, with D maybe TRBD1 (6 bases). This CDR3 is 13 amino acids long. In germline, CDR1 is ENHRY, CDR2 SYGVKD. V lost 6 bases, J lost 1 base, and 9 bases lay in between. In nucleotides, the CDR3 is TGTGCCATCAGAGGACAGAGCCAAGAGACCCAGTACTTC. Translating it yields CAIRGQSQETQYF.

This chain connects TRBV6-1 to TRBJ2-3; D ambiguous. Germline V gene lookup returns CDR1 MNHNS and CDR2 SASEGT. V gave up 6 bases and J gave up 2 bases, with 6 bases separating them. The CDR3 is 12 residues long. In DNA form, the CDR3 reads TGTGCCAGCAGCGTAATCACAGATACGCAGTATTTT. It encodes CASSVITDTQYF.

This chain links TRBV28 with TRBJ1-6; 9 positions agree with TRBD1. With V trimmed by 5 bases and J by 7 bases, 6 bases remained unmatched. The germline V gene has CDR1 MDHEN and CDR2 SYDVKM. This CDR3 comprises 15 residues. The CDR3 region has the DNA TGTGCCAGCAGTAAGTCGGACAGGGGAAATTCACCCCTCCACTTT. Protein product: CASSKSDRGNSPLHF.